This TCR beta chain stems from a study of beta chain features in type 1 diabetes. Expressed TCRB transcripts were sequenced because the isolated RNA had all been reverse transcribed beforehand. Produced via immunoSEQ multiplex PCR; TCRdb's table is partial and in-frame only. Of around 350,000 clones listed, roughly 12% were seen once; the top ten hold more than 0.015%. This clonotype was obtained from a man between 18 and 35 years old in good health. Material for sequencing was naive CD4+ T cells from blood.

The CDR3, as DNA: TGTGCCAGCAGACGGGACAGGGGGATATCTTCAGCTTTCTTT. Amino acids: CASRRDRGISSAFF. This chain joins TRBV6-6 and TRBJ1-1; TRBD1 agrees at 11 bases. The germline gives CDR1 MNHNY, CDR2 SVGAGI (reference sequence). Trimming cost V 6 bases and J 10 bases; bases outside gene matches: 10. This CDR3 is 14 amino acids long.